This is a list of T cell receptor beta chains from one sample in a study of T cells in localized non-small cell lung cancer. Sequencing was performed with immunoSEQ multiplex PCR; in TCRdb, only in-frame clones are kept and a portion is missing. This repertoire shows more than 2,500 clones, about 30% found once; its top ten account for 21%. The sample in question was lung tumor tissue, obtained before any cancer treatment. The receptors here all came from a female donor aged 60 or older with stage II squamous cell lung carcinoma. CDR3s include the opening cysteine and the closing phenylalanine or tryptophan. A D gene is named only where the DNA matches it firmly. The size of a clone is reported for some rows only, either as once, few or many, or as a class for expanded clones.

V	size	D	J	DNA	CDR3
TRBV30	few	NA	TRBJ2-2	TGTGCCTGGAGGTCGGTAGGACCCGGGGAGCTGTTTTTT	CAWRSVGPGELFF
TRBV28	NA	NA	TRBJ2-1	TGTGCCAGCAGCCCCCGCCGGGGCGCGGCTCGCAATGAGCAGTTCTTC	CASSPRRGAARNEQFF
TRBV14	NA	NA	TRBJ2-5	TGTGCCAGCGCCCGGGGGATGAGCCAAGAGACCCAGTACTTC	CASARGMSQETQYF
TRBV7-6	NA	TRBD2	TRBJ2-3	TGTGCCAGCAGCCAATTAGGACTAGCGGACACAGATACGCAGTATTTT	CASSQLGLADTDTQYF
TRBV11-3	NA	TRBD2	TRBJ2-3	TGTGCCAGCAGCTTAGTACTAGCGCCCTACACAGATACGCAGTATTTT	CASSLVLAPYTDTQYF
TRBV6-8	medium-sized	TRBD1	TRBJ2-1	TGTGCCATCACCAAGACAGGGGTGGGGGAAGAGCAGTTCTTC	CAITKTGVGEEQFF
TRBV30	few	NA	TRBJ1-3	TGTGCCTGGAGTCCGCTCAGGTTCTCTGGAAACACCATATATTTT	CAWSPLRFSGNTIYF
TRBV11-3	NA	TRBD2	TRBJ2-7	TGTGCCAGCAGCCGCCTAGCGGGAGGGACCTACGAGCAGTACTTC	CASSRLAGGTYEQYF
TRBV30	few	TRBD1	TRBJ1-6	TGTGCCTGGAGACAGGGGCGAGGATCCTCACCCCTCCACTTT	CAWRQGRGSSPLHF
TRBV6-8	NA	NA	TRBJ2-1	TGTGCCAGCAGTTTATCGGGTCCGTGGAATGAGCAGTTCTTC	CASSLSGPWNEQFF
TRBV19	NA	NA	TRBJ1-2	TGTGCCAGTAGTCCCCACGGGACCCCCGGCCCATATGGCTACACCTTC	CASSPHGTPGPYGYTF
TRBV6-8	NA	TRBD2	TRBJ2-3	TGTGCCAGCAGTTACTCGATCCTAGCGGGATACCCCACAGATACGCAGTATTTT	CASSYSILAGYPTDTQYF
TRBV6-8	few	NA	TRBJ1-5	TGTGCCAGCAGGCAGGCCCGCAATCAGCCCCAGCATTTT	CASRQARNQPQHF
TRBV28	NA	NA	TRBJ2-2	TGTGCCAGCAGAAAAGGAGACAGGAACACCGGGGAGCTGTTTTTT	CASRKGDRNTGELFF
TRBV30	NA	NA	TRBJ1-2	TGTGCCTGGAGTATGGCAGGGTCAATCGGCTACACCTTC	CAWSMAGSIGYTF
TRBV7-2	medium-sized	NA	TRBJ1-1	TGTGCCAGCAGCTTAGGGGCGGGAGCTGAAGCTTTCTTT	CASSLGAGAEAFF
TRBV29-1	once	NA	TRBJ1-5	TGCAGCGTTTCACAGGGCAATCAGCCCCAGCATTTT	CSVSQGNQPQHF
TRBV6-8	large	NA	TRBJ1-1	TGTGCCAGCACTGAGTTCGGGGGTGTAACTGAAGCTTTCTTT	CASTEFGGVTEAFF
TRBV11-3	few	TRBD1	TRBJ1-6	TGTGCCAGCAGCTTGGGAACGACAGGGGATAATTCACCCCTCCACTTT	CASSLGTTGDNSPLHF
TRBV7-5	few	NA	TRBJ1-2	TGTGCCAGCACCAAAACAAAGACAGTCTATGGCTACACCTTC	CASTKTKTVYGYTF
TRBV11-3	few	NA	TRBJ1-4	TGTGCCAGCAGCGTGGACGGCGGTAATGAAAAACTGTTTTTT	CASSVDGGNEKLFF
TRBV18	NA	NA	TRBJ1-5	TGTGCCAGCTCGCCTCCAGGGCCACGGGGTAGCAATCAGCCCCAGCATTTT	CASSPPGPRGSNQPQHF
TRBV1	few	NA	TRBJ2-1	TGCGCCAGCAGCCAACCTAGCGGGGGGTTGAATGAGCAGTTCTTC	CASSQPSGGLNEQFF
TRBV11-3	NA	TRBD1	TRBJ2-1	TGTGCCAGCAGCTTACTACCGGGACAGGGGGATGAGCAGTTCTTC	CASSLLPGQGDEQFF
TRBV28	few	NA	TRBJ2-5	TGTGCCAGCAGTTTTATGTGGGTGGAGACCCAGTACTTC	CASSFMWVETQYF
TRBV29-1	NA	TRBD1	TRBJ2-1	TGCAGCGTTGAAAGAGGACAGGGGTACAATGAGCAGTTCTTC	CSVERGQGYNEQFF
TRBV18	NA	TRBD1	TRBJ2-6	TGTGCCAGCTCTCTAGGACAGGGGCCCTCTGGGGCCAACGTCCTGACTTTC	CASSLGQGPSGANVLTF
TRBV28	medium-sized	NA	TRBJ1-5	TGTGCCAGCAAACTCGGAGCTTATAGCAATCAGCCCCAGCATTTT	CASKLGAYSNQPQHF
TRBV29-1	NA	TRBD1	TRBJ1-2	TGCAGCGTTGGGACAGGGGCCGGAGGTGACTATGGCTACACCTTC	CSVGTGAGGDYGYTF
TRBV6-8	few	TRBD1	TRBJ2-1	TGTGCCAGCGGACAGGGGGGGAATGAGCAGTTCTTC	CASGQGGNEQFF
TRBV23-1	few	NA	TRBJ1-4	TGCGCCAGCAGCCAAGATATTTACGGGGGGCTAAGTGAAAAACTGTTTTTT	CASSQDIYGGLSEKLFF
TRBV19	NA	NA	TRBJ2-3	TGTGCCAGTAGCCCTCGGGTCACAGATACGCAGTATTTT	CASSPRVTDTQYF
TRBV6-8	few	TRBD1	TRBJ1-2	TGTGCCAGCAGAAGAGTACAGGGGCCGTATGGCTACACCTTC	CASRRVQGPYGYTF
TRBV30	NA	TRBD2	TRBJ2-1	TGTGCCTGGCAGGGACTAGCGGGGGGGCCAGCAGTGAATGAGCAGTTCTTC	CAWQGLAGGPAVNEQFF
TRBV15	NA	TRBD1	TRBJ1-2	TGTGCCACCAGCAGAGCGGACAGGGGGTTGGATGGCTACACCTTC	CATSRADRGLDGYTF
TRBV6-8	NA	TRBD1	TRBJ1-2	TGTGCCAGCAGTGACTCGAACAGGGGGCACAACTATGGCTACACCTTC	CASSDSNRGHNYGYTF
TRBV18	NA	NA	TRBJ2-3	TGTGCCAGCTCACTTACGGGGAGAACAGATACGCAGTATTTT	CASSLTGRTDTQYF
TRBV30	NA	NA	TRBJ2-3	TGTGCCTGGGGACGGGACCACACAGATACGCAGTATTTT	CAWGRDHTDTQYF
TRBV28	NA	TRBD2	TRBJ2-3	TGTGCCAGCAGTACCTTAGCGGGGGGGTACACAGATACGCAGTATTTT	CASSTLAGGYTDTQYF
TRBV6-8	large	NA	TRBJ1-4	TGTGCCAGCAGAGGACAGCCGGGGAATGAAAAACTGTTTTTT	CASRGQPGNEKLFF
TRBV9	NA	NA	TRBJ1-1	TGTGCCAGCGCCGAGGGTGGCCTCAACACTGAAGCTTTCTTT	CASAEGGLNTEAFF
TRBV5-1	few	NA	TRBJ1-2	TGCGCCAGCAGCTTGGACTCTTTAGTGGATGGCTACACCTTC	CASSLDSLVDGYTF
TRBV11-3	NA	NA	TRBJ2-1	TGTGCCAGCAGTCCTACTGCGCCAGGCCGTCGTGCCAATGAGCAGTTCTTC	CASSPTAPGRRANEQFF
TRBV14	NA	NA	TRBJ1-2	TGTGCCAGCAGCCAAGAAGCATTAGAGACAGGCCCCCAGGGCTACACCTTC	CASSQEALETGPQGYTF
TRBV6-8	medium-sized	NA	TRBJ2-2	TGTGCCAGCAGTGCCGAATACACCGGGGAGCTGTTTTTT	CASSAEYTGELFF
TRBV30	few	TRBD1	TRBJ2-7	TGTGCCTGGAGTCCCGGGACAGCTACCTACGAGCAGTACTTC	CAWSPGTATYEQYF
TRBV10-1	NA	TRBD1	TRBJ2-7	TGCGCCAGCAGCCCAGGGACAGGAAGCTCCTACGAGCAGTACTTC	CASSPGTGSSYEQYF
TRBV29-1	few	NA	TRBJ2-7	TGCAGCGTTGATCAAGCTGGGACCGCCTACGAGCAGTACTTC	CSVDQAGTAYEQYF
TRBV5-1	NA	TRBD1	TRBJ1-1	TGCGCCAGCAGCTCGGGACAGGGGGGACTGAACACTGAAGCTTTCTTT	CASSSGQGGLNTEAFF
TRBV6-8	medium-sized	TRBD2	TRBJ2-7	TGTGCCAGCAGTTACCTAGCGGGGGGTTACGAGCAGTACTTC	CASSYLAGGYEQYF
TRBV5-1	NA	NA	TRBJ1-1	TGCGCCAGCAGCTTGGGTCAGGGGACGAACACTGAAGCTTTCTTT	CASSLGQGTNTEAFF
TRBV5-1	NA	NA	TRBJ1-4	TGCGCCAGCAGCTTGATCGGGCTCAGGGGTGAAAAACTGTTTTTT	CASSLIGLRGEKLFF
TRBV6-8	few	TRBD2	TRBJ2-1	TGTGCCAGCAGTTATTCTGAGCGGGGGGGGCAGTTCTTC	CASSYSERGGQFF
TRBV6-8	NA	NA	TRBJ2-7	TGTGCCAGCAGTTACGAGATTAGGGGTGGCGAGCAGTACTTC	CASSYEIRGGEQYF
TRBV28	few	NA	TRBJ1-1	TGTGCCAGCAGTTTATGGGACAGTGCGGCTTTCTTT	CASSLWDSAAFF
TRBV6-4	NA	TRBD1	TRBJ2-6	TGTGCCAGCAGAAGGACAGGGCACTCTGGGGCCAACGTCCTGACTTTC	CASRRTGHSGANVLTF
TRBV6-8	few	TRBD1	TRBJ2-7	TGTGCCATCAAACAGGGACAGACCCCCTCCTACGAGCAGTACTTC	CAIKQGQTPSYEQYF
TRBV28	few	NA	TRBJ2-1	TGTGCCAGCAGTTTTGTCGAGCTGGGGAATGAGCAGTTCTTC	CASSFVELGNEQFF
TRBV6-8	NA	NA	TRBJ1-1	TGTGCCAGCAGTTACTCTGGGAGCACTGAAGCTTTCTTT	CASSYSGSTEAFF